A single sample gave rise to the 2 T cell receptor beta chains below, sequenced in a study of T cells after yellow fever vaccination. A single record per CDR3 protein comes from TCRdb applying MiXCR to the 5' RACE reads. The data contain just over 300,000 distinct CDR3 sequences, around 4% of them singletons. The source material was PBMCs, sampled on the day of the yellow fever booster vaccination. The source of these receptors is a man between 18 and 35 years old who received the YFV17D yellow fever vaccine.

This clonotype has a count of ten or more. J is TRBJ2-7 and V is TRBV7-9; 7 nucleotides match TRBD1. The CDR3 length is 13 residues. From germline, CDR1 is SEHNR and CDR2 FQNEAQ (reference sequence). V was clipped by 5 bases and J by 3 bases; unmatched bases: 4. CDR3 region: CASSVTGFYEQYF. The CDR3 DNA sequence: TGTGCCAGCAGCGTGACAGGGTTCTACGAGCAGTACTTC.

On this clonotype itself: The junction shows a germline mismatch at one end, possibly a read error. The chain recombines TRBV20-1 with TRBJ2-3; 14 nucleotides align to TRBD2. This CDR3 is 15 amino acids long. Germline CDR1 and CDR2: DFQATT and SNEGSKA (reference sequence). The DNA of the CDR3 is TGCAGTGATAGACTAGCGGGGGGGAGAGCAGATACGCAGTATTTT. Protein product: CSDRLAGGRADTQYF.